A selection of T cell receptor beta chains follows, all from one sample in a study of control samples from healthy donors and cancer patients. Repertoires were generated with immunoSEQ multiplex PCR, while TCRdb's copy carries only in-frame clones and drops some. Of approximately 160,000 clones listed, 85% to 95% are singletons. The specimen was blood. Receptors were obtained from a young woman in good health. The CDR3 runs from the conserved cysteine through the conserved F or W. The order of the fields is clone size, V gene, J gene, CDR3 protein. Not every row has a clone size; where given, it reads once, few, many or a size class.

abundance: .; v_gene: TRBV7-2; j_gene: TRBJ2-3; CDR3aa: CASSLARGRTDTQYF
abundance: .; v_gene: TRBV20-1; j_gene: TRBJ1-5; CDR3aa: CSASSTGVFQPQHF
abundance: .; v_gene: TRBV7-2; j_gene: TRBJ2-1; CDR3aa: CASSLARRGEQFF
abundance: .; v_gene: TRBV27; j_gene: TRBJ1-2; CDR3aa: CASSLSYRRGGGGYTF
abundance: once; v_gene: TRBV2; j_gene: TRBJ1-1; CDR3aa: CASKGSLFMNTEAFF
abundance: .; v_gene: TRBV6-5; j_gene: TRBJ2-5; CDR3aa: CASRKTQAAQETQYF
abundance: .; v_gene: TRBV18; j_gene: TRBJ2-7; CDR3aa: CASSPRTSPDEQYF
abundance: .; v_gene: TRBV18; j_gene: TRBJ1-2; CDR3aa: CASSKTVNYGYTF
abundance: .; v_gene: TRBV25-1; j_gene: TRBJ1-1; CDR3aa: CASSQGGQGEAFF
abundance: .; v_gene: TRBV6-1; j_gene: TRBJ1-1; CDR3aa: CASSEARLFGTGESAEAFF
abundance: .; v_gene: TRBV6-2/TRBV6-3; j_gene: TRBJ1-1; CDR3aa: CASSYVVWAMNTEAFF
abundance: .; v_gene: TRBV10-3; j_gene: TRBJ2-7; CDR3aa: CAIRAGTGGNEQYF
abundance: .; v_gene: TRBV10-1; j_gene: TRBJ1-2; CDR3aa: CASSETADYGYTF
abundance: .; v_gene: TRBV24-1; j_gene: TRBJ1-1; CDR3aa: CATSDGSNTEAFF
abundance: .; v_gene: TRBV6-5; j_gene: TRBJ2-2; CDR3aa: CASSPSGGTGELFF
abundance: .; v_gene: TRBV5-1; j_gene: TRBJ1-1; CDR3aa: CASSLFPQGNTEAFF
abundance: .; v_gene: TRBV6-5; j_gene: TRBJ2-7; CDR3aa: CASISRGGYEQYF
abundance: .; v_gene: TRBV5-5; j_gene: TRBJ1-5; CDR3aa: CASSRTGDNQPQHF
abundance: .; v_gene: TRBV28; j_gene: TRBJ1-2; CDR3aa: CASSSLGGPNYGYTF
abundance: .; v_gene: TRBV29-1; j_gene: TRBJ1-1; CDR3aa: CSVDVGREAFF
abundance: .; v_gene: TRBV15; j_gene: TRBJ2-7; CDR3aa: CATSRDPGGEQYF
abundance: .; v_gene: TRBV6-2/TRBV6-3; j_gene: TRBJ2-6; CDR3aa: CASSYGDSGANVLTF
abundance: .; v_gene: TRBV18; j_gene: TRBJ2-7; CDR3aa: CASSLGLVAYEQYF
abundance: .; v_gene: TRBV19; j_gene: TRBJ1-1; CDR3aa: CASRDRGDTEAFF
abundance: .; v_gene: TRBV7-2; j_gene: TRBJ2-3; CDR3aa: CASSPSGIWSTDTQYF
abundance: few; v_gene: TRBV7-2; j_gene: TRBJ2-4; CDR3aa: CASSLGGSGNIQYF
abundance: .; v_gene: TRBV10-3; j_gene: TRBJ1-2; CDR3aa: CATGSDGDYGYTF
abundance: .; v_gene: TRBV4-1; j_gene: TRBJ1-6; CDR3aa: CASSHIYRTKDSPLHF
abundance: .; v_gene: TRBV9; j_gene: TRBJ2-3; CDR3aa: CASSARLAGWTDTQYF
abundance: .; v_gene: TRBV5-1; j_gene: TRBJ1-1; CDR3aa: CASSLSTGSAFF
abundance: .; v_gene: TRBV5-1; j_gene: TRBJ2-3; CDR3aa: CASSLVDLSSTDTQYF
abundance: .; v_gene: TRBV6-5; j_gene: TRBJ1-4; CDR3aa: CASSNRGGNEKLFF
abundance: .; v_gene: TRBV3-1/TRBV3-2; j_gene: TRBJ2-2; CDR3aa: CASSQLGRAPGTGELFF
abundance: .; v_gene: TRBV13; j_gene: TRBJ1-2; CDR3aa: CASSLPGDGYGYTF
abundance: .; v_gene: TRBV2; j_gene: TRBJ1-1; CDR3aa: CASSERTGSTEAFF
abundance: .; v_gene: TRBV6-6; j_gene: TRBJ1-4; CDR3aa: CASSYRIGTGGEKLFF
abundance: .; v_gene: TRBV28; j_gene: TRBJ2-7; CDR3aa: CVSRPGGAPYEQYF
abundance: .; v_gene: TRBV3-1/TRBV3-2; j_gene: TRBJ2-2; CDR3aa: CASSILAAGELFF
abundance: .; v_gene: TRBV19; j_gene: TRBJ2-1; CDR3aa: CASRSGSSYNEQFF